This note documents a single TCR beta chain sequence. The target antigen is unknown. Its ends do not fully match the called genes, so a read error is possible. Assay: immunoSEQ multiplex PCR; the TCRdb copy retains only in-frame clones and omits some. There are around 56,000 clones in the sample; approximately 89% occur only once, and approximately 15% lies in the top ten. The record originates from a study of cytomegalovirus exposure and HLA in healthy donors. For the study at large: The roughly 110 validation repertoires used the same platform as the roughly 670 first-cohort repertoires, a later analysis reported.

General study findings and limits: Published work reported that the classifier diagnosed cytomegalovirus status with high specificity and sensitivity.

Germline assignment: CDR1 GTSNPN and CDR2 SVGIG (reference sequence). The CDR3 covers 14 residues. Sequenced material: PBMCs. The clonotype comes from a woman aged 18-29 years in good health and CMV-seronegative. The J gene is TRBJ2-2, the V gene TRBV30; TRBD2 matches 10 bases. The CDR3 coding sequence is TGTGCCTGCACTAATAGCGGGGGGCCCGGAGAGCTGTTTTTT. It yields the protein CACTNSGGPGELFF.